These 30 T cell receptor beta chains were all obtained from the same sample, sequenced in a study of OX40 agonist ivuxolimab in advanced cancers. Method: immunoSEQ multiplex PCR; TCRdb's copy keeps in-frame clones and lacks some. The sample has under 50,000 clones, 75% to 80% seen once. Sequences were derived from CD4+ or CD8+ T cells sorted from blood, sampled in a trial of the OX40 agonist ivuxolimab. The receptors were sampled from an adult with an advanced solid tumor such as melanoma, head and neck, liver or kidney cancer.

The chain combines TRBV18 with TRBJ2-3, with 7 bases lining up with TRBD2. Germline V gives CDR1 KGHSH, CDR2 LQKENI. J gave up 6 bases and V 4 bases, and 10 bases lay outside the gene matches. This CDR3 has 15 amino acids. For the CDR3, the DNA is TGTGCCAGCTCACGTTCGACTCTGGGGGGGGATACGCAGTATTTT. This encodes CASSRSTLGGDTQYF.

V gene TRBV4-2 combines with J gene TRBJ2-1; 7 nucleotides line up with TRBD2. This CDR3 is built from 16 residues. The trim removed 1 base at V and 4 bases at J, leaving 7 bases unmatched. The V gene's germline CDR1 is LGHNA and CDR2 YNFKEQ. The CDR3 region has the DNA TGTGCCAGCAGCCAAGGGGCTAGCGGCACTTACAATGAGCAGTTCTTC. Its translation: CASSQGASGTYNEQFF.

The chain has TRBV9 and TRBJ2-5, with D perhaps given as TRBD1 or TRBD2 (6 bases each). Trimming removed 0 bases at V and 5 bases at J, with 17 bases between. The germline V gene has CDR1 SGDLS and CDR2 YYNGEE. The CDR3 spans 16 residues. CDR3 amino acids: CASSVGTGGSGETQYF. CDR3 sequence (DNA): TGTGCCAGCAGCGTAGGGACCGGGGGCAGCGGGGAGACCCAGTACTTC. The whole variable domain, remainder taken from reference TRBV9 and TRBJ2-5, is DSGVTQTPKHLITATGQRVTLRCSPRSGDLSVYWYQQSLDQGLQFLIQYYNGEERAKGNILERFSAQQFPDLHSELNLSSLELGDSALYFCASSVGTGGSGETQYFGPGTRLLVL.

V usage is TRBV30 and J usage is TRBJ2-1; D uncertain. CDR1 is GTSNPN, CDR2 SVGIG, per germline (reference sequence). Between the trimmed V and J ends, which lost 0 bases and 10 bases, there was a span of 19 bases. The CDR3 has 15 residues. For the CDR3, the DNA is TGTGCCTGGAGTGTACCGAGGCGGATGCTCGGGGAGCAGTTCTTC. Amino acids: CAWSVPRRMLGEQFF.

The J gene is TRBJ2-5, the V gene TRBV6-6, with D tentatively TRBD2 (6 bases). V was shortened by 8 bases and J by 4 bases, with 14 bases between the two germline ends. The germline V gene has CDR1 MNHNY and CDR2 SVGAGI (reference sequence). This CDR3 is 13 amino acids long. The CDR3 is CASLGEDAETQYF. The CDR3 region has the DNA TGTGCCAGCTTGGGGGAGGACGCAGAGACCCAGTACTTC.

CDR3 nucleotides: TGTGCCAGCAGCTCATTCACTAGCGGGGCTAACACCGGGGAGCTGTTTTTT. Translated: CASSSFTSGANTGELFF. The rearrangement uses TRBV11-3 and TRBJ2-2; the match to TRBD2 covers 10 bases. CDR1 is SGHNT and CDR2 is YENEEA in the germline V gene. V gave up 4 bases and J gave up 2 bases; unmatched junction bases: 7. The length of the CDR3 is 17 residues.

J is TRBJ1-5 and V is TRBV5-6, with D unresolved. There are 18 residues in the CDR3. CDR1 and CDR2 (germline): SGHDT, YYEEEE. V lost 4 bases and J lost 2, with 22 bases in between. The CDR3 is CASSRRHNRGLGNQPQHF. CDR3 nucleotides: TGTGCCAGCAGCAGACGCCATAATAGAGGGTTGGGCAATCAGCCCCAGCATTTT.

This chain's CDR3 is CASSLVEGTYEQYF. CDR3 in DNA: TGCGCCAGCAGCTTGGTGGAGGGGACGTACGAGCAGTACTTC. V and J are TRBV5-1 and TRBJ2-7; D may be TRBD2 (6 bases). Germline assignment: CDR1 SGHRS and CDR2 YFSETQ. This CDR3 is built from 14 residues. V gave up 0 bases and J gave up 4 bases, with 11 bases separating them.

V usage is TRBV6-5 and J usage is TRBJ1-5; no clear D gene. Trimming pared 2 bases from V and 4 bases from J, leaving 9 bases between. This CDR3 is 14 amino acids long. Germline V gene data show CDR1 as MNHEY and CDR2 as SVGAGI. For the CDR3, the DNA is TGTGCCAGCAGTTACGCTATCGGGAATCAGCCCCAGCATTTT. Translation gives CASSYAIGNQPQHF.

The chain employs TRBV5-4 and TRBJ2-2, with 9 bases fitting TRBD2. The CDR3 extends over 16 amino acids. V trimming: 4 bases; J trimming: 0 bases; junction bases outside the gene matches: 4. CDR1 is SGHNT and CDR2 is YYREEE in the germline V gene (reference sequence). The DNA of the CDR3 is TGTGCCAGCAGCCCGCGGGGGGGCGCGAACACCGGGGAGCTGTTTTTT. It translates to CASSPRGGANTGELFF. The full variable domain, its missing parts supplied by reference TRBV5-4 and TRBJ2-2, is ETGVTQSPTHLIKTRGQQVTLRCSSQSGHNTVSWYQQALGQGPQFIFQYYREEENGRGNFPPRFSGLQFPNYSSELNVNALELDDSALYLCASSPRGGANTGELFFGEGSRLTVL.

J is TRBJ2-3 and V is TRBV9; TRBD2 matches at 15 bases. CDR1 and CDR2 from the germline V gene are SGDLS and YYNGEE. CDR3 length: 18 residues. Germline trimming cut 3 bases from V and 0 bases from J; bases unmatched to any gene: 5. For the CDR3, the DNA is TGTGCCAGCAGCGAGCAAGGGACTAGCGGGAGGAGCACAGATACGCAGTATTTT. Residues: CASSEQGTSGRSTDTQYF.

The rearrangement uses TRBV25-1 and TRBJ2-3; D is possibly TRBD1 or TRBD2 (6 bases each). The length of the CDR3 is 16 residues. CDR1 is MGHDK, CDR2 SYGVNS, per germline. V shed 2 bases and J shed 0 bases, with 12 bases lying between them. CDR3 protein: CASSEGGTPSTDTQYF. The CDR3 DNA sequence: TGTGCCAGCAGTGAAGGGGGGACACCTAGCACAGATACGCAGTATTTT.

This clone was counted a few times. V is TRBV27 and J is TRBJ1-6; D may be TRBD1 (5 bases). The CDR3 spans 16 residues. Germline V CDR1 and CDR2: MNHEY, SMNVEV (reference sequence). V gave up 1 base and J gave up 3 bases, with 10 bases separating them. CDR3 DNA: TGTGCCAGCAGTTTATATCGGGACCTCTATAATTCACCCCTCCACTTT. Translated: CASSLYRDLYNSPLHF.

On this clone itself: One end of the junction does not line up with germline, which may come from a read error. This sequence joins TRBV7-2 and TRBJ1-1, with D maybe TRBD1 (6 bases). The V gene's germline CDR1 is SGHTA and CDR2 FQGNSA. CDR3 size: 15 residues. In DNA, the CDR3 is TGTGCCAGCAACTTAGGGGGAGGAATGGGCACTGAAGCTTTCTTT. This translates into CASNLGGGMGTEAFF.

This clone came up once. The chain links TRBV19 to TRBJ1-4; no clear D gene. Germline CDR1 LNHDA, CDR2 SQIVND (reference sequence). V was cut by 4 bases and J by 8 bases, with 26 bases left in between. This CDR3 is built from 18 residues. CDR3 region: CASSTPLGGARLKEKLFF. The CDR3 region has the DNA TGTGCCAGTAGTACCCCCTTGGGAGGCGCAAGGTTGAAGGAAAAACTGTTTTTT. Supplemented by reference TRBV19 and TRBJ1-4, the full variable domain reads DGGITQSPKYLFRKEGQNVTLSCEQNLNHDAMYWYRQDPGQGLRLIYYSQIVNDFQKGDIAEGYSVSREKKESFPLTVTSAQKNPTAFYLCASSTPLGGARLKEKLFFGSGTQLSVL.

This chain links TRBV2 with TRBJ2-2; TRBD2 might be the D (6 bases). Per germline, CDR1 SNHLY and CDR2 FYNNEI. The V and J ends lost 6 bases and 5 bases respectively, with 16 bases between them. The length of the CDR3 is 15 residues. The CDR3 DNA reads as TGTGCCAGCAGGACGGAGGGGCTTGTTACCGGGGAGCTGTTTTTT. The encoded protein is CASRTEGLVTGELFF.

V gene TRBV2 combines with J gene TRBJ2-7, with 9 bases that match TRBD1. The CDR3 loop spans 15 amino acids. V gave up 6 bases and J gave up 5 bases; unmatched junction bases: 11. Germline V lookup: CDR1 SNHLY, CDR2 FYNNEI. CDR3 bases: TGTGCCAGCAGGAGAACGACAGGGGGAGGCGACGAGCAGTACTTC. This sequence encodes CASRRTTGGGDEQYF.

The V and J genes are TRBV6-5 and TRBJ2-2; the match to TRBD2 covers 8 bases. Germline V CDR1 and CDR2: MNHEY, SVGAGI. The CDR3 is 15 amino acids. The J segment lost 1 base and the V segment lost 7 bases, leaving 5 bases of the junction unmatched. The CDR3, as DNA: TGTGCCAGCAACCCCGGGGGGGGGAACACCGGGGAGCTGTTTTTT. Protein sequence: CASNPGGGNTGELFF.

The rearrangement joins TRBV4-2 to TRBJ2-6; D gene ambiguous. The CDR3 has 16 residues. Trimming removed 0 bases from V and 4 bases from J, with 10 bases in between. Germline V gives CDR1 LGHNA, CDR2 YNFKEQ. DNA of the CDR3: TGTGCCAGCAGCCAAGAGGGTAGCCGGGGGGCCAACGTCCTGACTTTC. It translates to CASSQEGSRGANVLTF.

The chain recombines TRBV18 with TRBJ2-5; D is unresolved. The CDR3 runs 15 residues. Germline V gene lookup returns CDR1 KGHSH and CDR2 LQKENI. The V end lost 4 bases, the J end lost 1 base, and 13 bases lay between the germline ends. The CDR3 here is CASSQGPNPQETQYF. For the CDR3, the DNA is TGTGCCAGCTCACAAGGACCTAATCCCCAAGAGACCCAGTACTTC.

V usage is TRBV6-6 and J usage is TRBJ2-3; 8 positions agree with TRBD2. After removal of 10 bases from V and 3 bases from J, the junction contained 9 bases not matched to a gene. The CDR3 has 14 residues. Germline values: CDR1 MNHNY, CDR2 SVGAGI (reference sequence). The CDR3 loop is CATRREGLTDTQYF. CDR3 nucleotide sequence: TGTGCCACACGTCGGGAGGGTCTGACAGATACGCAGTATTTT.

DNA for the CDR3: TGTGCCAGCAGCTTGGTCCTCGGCGGGGAAAACACTGAAGCTTTCTTT. Residues: CASSLVLGGENTEAFF. V gene TRBV5-6 combines with J gene TRBJ1-1; D is uncertain. The CDR3 covers 16 residues. The germline gives CDR1 SGHDT, CDR2 YYEEEE. The germline V and J ends were trimmed by 0 bases and 2 bases, with 14 bases remaining between them.

The V and J genes are TRBV30 and TRBJ1-4; D is unresolved. The length of the CDR3 is 14 residues. Trimming removed 0 bases at V and 4 bases at J, with 9 bases between. CDR1 GTSNPN and CDR2 SVGIG come from the germline V gene (reference sequence). CDR3 sequence reads: CAWSVKGFNEKLFF. The CDR3, as DNA: TGTGCCTGGAGTGTAAAAGGATTTAATGAAAAACTGTTTTTT.

J is TRBJ1-6 and V is TRBV5-6; D is possibly TRBD1 (6 bases). Trimming shortened V by 4 bases and J by 7 bases, and 18 bases separated the two germline ends. The CDR3 extends over 16 amino acids. Per germline, CDR1 SGHDT and CDR2 YYEEEE. CDR3 nucleotide sequence: TGTGCCAGCAGCCTGGGACACCTCTTAGGGAATTCACCCCTCCACTTT. Amino acids: CASSLGHLLGNSPLHF. Drawing the rest from reference TRBV5-6 and TRBJ1-6, the complete variable domain is DAGVTQSPTHLIKTRGQQVTLRCSPKSGHDTVSWYQQALGQGPQFIFQYYEEEERQRGNFPDRFSGHQFPNYSSELNVNALLLGDSALYLCASSLGHLLGNSPLHFGNGTRLTVT.

This rearrangement joins TRBV6-1 to TRBJ2-7, with D possibly being TRBD1 or TRBD2 (5 bases each). Germline V gene lookup returns CDR1 MNHNS and CDR2 SASEGT. CDR3 length equals 14 residues. Trimming took 6 bases from V and 2 from J, leaving 14 bases between them. CDR3 DNA sequence: TGTGCCAGCAGCCGGGGCATAGTAACCTACGAGCAGTACTTC. The encoded protein is CASSRGIVTYEQYF.

The rearrangement links TRBV27 to TRBJ2-1, with D maybe TRBD2 (7 bases). The germline gives CDR1 MNHEY, CDR2 SMNVEV (reference sequence). Trimming removed 5 bases at V and 5 bases at J, with 16 bases between. CDR3 length: 15 amino acids. The CDR3: CASSLGLGGNNEQFF. CDR3 nucleotide sequence: TGTGCCAGCAGTCTAGGACTAGGGGGTAACAATGAGCAGTTCTTC.

This chain links TRBV5-1 with TRBJ1-3; D might be TRBD1 (5 bases). The germline V and J ends were trimmed by 2 bases and 4 bases, with 16 bases remaining between them. The CDR3 contains 16 residues. Germline V gene data show CDR1 as SGHRS and CDR2 as YFSETQ. CDR3 amino acids: CASSLSGTQLGNTIYF. The CDR3 DNA follows: TGCGCCAGCAGCTTATCCGGGACCCAACTGGGAAACACCATATATTTT.

The chain couples TRBV29-1 to TRBJ1-2, with no clear D. Germline-derived CDR1 and CDR2 are SQVTM and ANQGSEA. V lost 1 base and J 4 bases, leaving 7 bases between the germline ends. The CDR3 totals 12 residues. Here the CDR3 reads CSVEVSAYGYTF. The DNA for the CDR3 is TGCAGCGTTGAAGTCTCCGCCTATGGCTACACCTTC.

The gene calls are TRBV5-1 and TRBJ1-1; D unresolved. The CDR3 is 13 residues long. V was cut by 5 bases and J by 1 base, with 9 bases left in between. The germline V gene encodes CDR1 SGHRS and CDR2 YFSETQ. This chain's CDR3 is CASRTDPNTEAFF. CDR3 nucleotides: TGCGCCAGCAGGACGGACCCGAACACTGAAGCTTTCTTT.

Here the CDR3 DNA reads TGTGCCAGCAGTTTAGGAGGGACAGGGGGCGCGCGGGGCTACACCTTC. This gives the protein CASSLGGTGGARGYTF. The rearrangement joins TRBV28 to TRBJ1-2; 12 bases map to TRBD1. V was clipped by 2 bases and J by 8 bases; unmatched bases: 9. This CDR3 has 16 amino acids. The germline gives CDR1 MDHEN, CDR2 SYDVKM.